The rows below give T cell receptor beta chains drawn from one sample of a study of post-analysis software for immune sequencing data. TCRdb passed the PCR reads through MiXCR, listing each CDR3 protein once. The profile shows about 560,000 distinct CDR3 sequences, roughly 40% of them singletons. Sample: blood. Source of these receptors: a girl between 5 and 17 years old with multiple sclerosis. The CDR3 runs from the conserved cysteine through the conserved F or W. A D gene is named only where the DNA matches it firmly. Some rows have no size entry. The others give once, few or many, or a class for an expanded clone.

CDR3nt: TGTGCCAGCACCCCCAGGTACTCCAACGTCCTGACTTTC
CDR3aa: CASTPRYSNVLTF
abundance: NA
j_gene: TRBJ2-6
len: 13
d_gene: NA
v_gene: TRBV12-3/TRBV12-4

CDR3nt: TGTGCCAGCAGTGAACTCGAGGGTCCCCATTCACCCCTCCACTTT
CDR3aa: CASSELEGPHSPLHF
abundance: few
j_gene: TRBJ1-6
len: 15
d_gene: NA
v_gene: TRBV2

CDR3nt: TGTGCCAGCAGCTTAGGACAGGGCCAGTTGGCCTACGGGCAGTACTTC
CDR3aa: CASSLGQGQLAYGQYF
abundance: NA
j_gene: TRBJ2-7
len: 16
d_gene: NA
v_gene: TRBV13

CDR3nt: TGCAGTGCTAGAGATCCCCCCGGGTCTAAAGACTATGGCTACACCTTC
CDR3aa: CSARDPPGSKDYGYTF
abundance: few
j_gene: TRBJ1-2
len: 16
d_gene: NA
v_gene: TRBV20-1

CDR3nt: TGCAGCGTTGAAGGGACAGGGGGCATATACGAGCAGTACTTC
CDR3aa: CSVEGTGGIYEQYF
abundance: few
j_gene: TRBJ2-7
len: 14
d_gene: TRBD1
v_gene: TRBV29-1

CDR3nt: TGTGCCATCAGGCCTAGCGGGGGGGACAATGAGCAGTTCTTC
CDR3aa: CAIRPSGGDNEQFF
abundance: NA
j_gene: TRBJ2-1
len: 14
d_gene: TRBD2
v_gene: TRBV10-3

CDR3nt: TGTGCCAGCAGCTTAGATCGGGTCAGATCTGGCTACACCTTC
CDR3aa: CASSLDRVRSGYTF
abundance: NA
j_gene: TRBJ1-2
len: 14
d_gene: NA
v_gene: TRBV11-3

CDR3nt: TGTGCCAGCAGTACACGAGAGACAGACGAAAAACTGTTTTTT
CDR3aa: CASSTRETDEKLFF
abundance: NA
j_gene: TRBJ1-4
len: 14
d_gene: NA
v_gene: TRBV25-1

CDR3nt: TGTGCCAGCAGTTTAACGGGACAGTTAAACACTGAAGCTTTCTTT
CDR3aa: CASSLTGQLNTEAFF
abundance: NA
j_gene: TRBJ1-1
len: 15
d_gene: TRBD1
v_gene: TRBV12-3/TRBV12-4

CDR3nt: TGCAGTGCTGGGGACAGCCTGTTCAATCAGCCCCAGCATTTT
CDR3aa: CSAGDSLFNQPQHF
abundance: once
j_gene: TRBJ1-5
len: 14
d_gene: TRBD1
v_gene: TRBV20-1

CDR3nt: TGTGCCAGCAGCGGGACGGCCAGCAATCAGCCCCAGCATTTT
CDR3aa: CASSGTASNQPQHF
abundance: NA
j_gene: TRBJ1-5
len: 14
d_gene: NA
v_gene: TRBV12-3/TRBV12-4

CDR3nt: TGTGCCAGCTTGGGGGGCCGGGGGGAGACCCAGTACTTC
CDR3aa: CASLGGRGETQYF
abundance: NA
j_gene: TRBJ2-5
len: 13
d_gene: NA
v_gene: TRBV3-1

CDR3nt: TGTGCCAGCAGTTACTTGAAGGGTTCAGCCAAAAACATTCAGTACTTC
CDR3aa: CASSYLKGSAKNIQYF
abundance: NA
j_gene: TRBJ2-4
len: 16
d_gene: NA
v_gene: TRBV6-6

CDR3nt: TGTGCCAGCAGCGTAGGCCAGGACCCCTACGAGCAGTACTTC
CDR3aa: CASSVGQDPYEQYF
abundance: NA
j_gene: TRBJ2-7
len: 14
d_gene: NA
v_gene: TRBV9